This entry lists 15 T cell receptor beta chains sequenced from one sample in a study of neoadjuvant anti-PD-1 for oral cavity cancer. TCRdb's copy holds only in-frame clones and misses some; the assay was immunoSEQ multiplex PCR. The sample shows roughly 15,000 clones, roughly 79% of them seen only once. Time point meaning: after neoadjuvant nivolumab, at surgical resection. Source: PBMCs, taken after nivolumab (anti-PD-1) treatment. These receptors all stem from a person aged 35-79 years with oral cavity squamous cell carcinoma.

The chain links TRBV13 to TRBJ2-1; 12 positions match TRBD1. The CDR3 consists of 15 residues. The germline V gene has CDR1 PRHDT and CDR2 FYEKMQ (reference sequence). V gave up 4 bases and J gave up 8 bases; unmatched junction bases: 6. CDR3 bases: TGTGCCAGCAGCTACCGGGACAGGGGGCTGGATGAGCAGTTCTTC. Translation: CASSYRDRGLDEQFF.

This clone showed up just a few times. V and J are TRBV2 and TRBJ1-1; D might be TRBD1 (5 bases). V was cut by 4 bases and J by 10 bases, with 10 bases left in between. The length of the CDR3 is 11 residues. Looked up from germline, CDR1 is SNHLY and CDR2 is FYNNEI. The DNA for the CDR3 is TGTGCCAGCAGTGCTCCGAGGGGAGCTTTCTTT. Encoded protein: CASSAPRGAFF.

This clone was picked up a small number of times. V gene TRBV6-7 combines with J gene TRBJ1-2; 9 bases line up with TRBD1. TRBV6-7 is designated an ORF whose function remains uncertain. With V trimmed by 0 bases and J by 6 bases, 14 bases remained unmatched. This CDR3 is built from 18 residues. CDR3 amino acids: CASSYSGGTLTGGDGYTF. In nucleotides, the CDR3 is TGTGCCAGCAGTTACTCCGGAGGGACCCTGACAGGGGGGGATGGCTACACCTTC.

This clone was counted only a few times. The chain is built from TRBV7-8 and TRBJ2-7, with TRBD1 identical over 8 bases. Per the germline V gene, CDR1 is SGHVS and CDR2 is FQNEAQ. V gave up 7 bases and J gave up 2 bases; unmatched junction bases: 7. The CDR3 length is 14 residues. The CDR3 DNA reads as TGTGCCAGCACCCTCGGGACAGGTCCCTACGAGCAGTACTTC. Its protein is CASTLGTGPYEQYF.

This clone showed up just a few times. V is TRBV2 and J is TRBJ2-4; D might be TRBD1 (6 bases). V lost 10 bases and J lost 7, with 14 bases in between. Per the germline V gene, CDR1 is SNHLY and CDR2 is FYNNEI. This CDR3 is 12 amino acids long. This CDR3 reads CATKDSGNIQYF. CDR3 DNA sequence: TGTGCCACAAAGGACAGTGGGAACATTCAGTACTTC. Full variable domain (remainder filled in from reference TRBV2 and TRBJ2-4): EPEVTQTPSHQVTQMGQEVILRCVPISNHLYFYWYRQILGQKVEFLVSFYNNEISEKSEIFDDQFSVERPDGSNFTLKIRSTKLEDSAMYFCATKDSGNIQYFGAGTRLSVL.

J is TRBJ2-7 and V is TRBV9; the D is unclear. Looked up from germline, CDR1 is SGDLS and CDR2 is YYNGEE. This CDR3 spans 14 amino acids. V was clipped by 0 bases and J by 7 bases, with 14 bases between them. The DNA of the CDR3 is TGTGCCAGCAGCGTAGGGTTTAGTACCCTTGAGCAGTACTTC. This encodes CASSVGFSTLEQYF.

This chain uses TRBV30 with TRBJ1-2; D remains unclear. The CDR3 totals 12 residues. Trimming took off 0 bases at V and 3 bases at J, with 5 bases between the two ends. The germline gives CDR1 GTSNPN, CDR2 SVGIG (reference sequence). CDR3 loop: CAWSVMDYGYTF. The DNA for the CDR3 is TGTGCCTGGAGTGTAATGGACTATGGCTACACCTTC.

In DNA form, the CDR3 reads TGTGCCAGCAGCTCAGGACAGGGGAACACCGGGGAGCTGTTTTTT. It yields the protein CASSSGQGNTGELFF. The chain joins TRBV5-4 to TRBJ2-2, with TRBD1 matching 8 bases. The CDR3 length is 15 residues. V shed 3 bases and J 1 base; nucleotides not matched to a gene: 2. The germline V gene has CDR1 SGHNT and CDR2 YYREEE (reference sequence).

The chain has TRBV7-9 and TRBJ1-5, with 7 bases fitting TRBD1. V was pared by 4 bases and J by 6 bases, with 0 bases of the junction left unmatched. The CDR3 is 12 amino acids. Germline CDR1 SEHNR, CDR2 FQNEAQ (reference sequence). The CDR3 DNA reads as TGTGCCAGCAGCTCAGGGGGTCAGCCCCAGCATTTT. It encodes CASSSGGQPQHF.

This clone was seen once. This chain links TRBV7-9 with TRBJ1-2; maybe TRBD1 (6 bases). The length of the CDR3 is 13 residues. Germline V CDR1 and CDR2: SEHNR, FQNEAQ (reference sequence). Between the trimmed V and J ends, which lost 5 bases and 6 bases, there was a span of 13 bases. CDR3 region: CASSLPPGDGYTF. In DNA form, the CDR3 reads TGTGCCAGCAGCCTACCCCCAGGGGATGGCTACACCTTC.

The chain recombines TRBV28 with TRBJ1-1; 7 bases fit TRBD1. V lost 8 bases and J lost 5; bases outside the gene matches: 11. The CDR3 consists of 14 residues. Germline assignment: CDR1 MDHEN and CDR2 SYDVKM. In DNA form, the CDR3 reads TGTGCCAGCCGTTCGATAGACAGGGTTACTGAAGCTTTCTTT. Translating gives CASRSIDRVTEAFF.

This chain connects TRBV5-1 to TRBJ2-3; TRBD2 matches at 11 bases. Germline assignment: CDR1 SGHRS and CDR2 YFSETQ. The CDR3 sequence is 16 residues long. Trimming at V came to 3 bases and at J to 6 bases, leaving 9 bases not matched to a gene. CDR3 region: CASSSLSGRGADTQYF. In DNA, the CDR3 is TGCGCCAGCAGCTCCCTTAGCGGGAGGGGGGCGGATACGCAGTATTTT.

On this clone itself: The junction departs from the called germline gene at one end, perhaps through a read error. The gene calls are TRBV10-2 and TRBJ1-2; TRBD1 might be the D (6 bases). The CDR3 length is 11 residues. Germline V lookup: CDR1 WSHSY, CDR2 SAAADI. This CDR3 is CASSESGAKGF. The CDR3 DNA reads TGCGCCAGCAGTGAGTCGGGGGCCAAAGGGTTC.

The gene calls are TRBV5-6 and TRBJ2-7; D is unclear. The V end was cut by 2 bases, the J end by 2 bases, with 8 bases between. There are 13 residues in the CDR3. CDR1 and CDR2 from the germline V gene are SGHDT and YYEEEE. The CDR3 nucleotides are TGTGCCAGCAGCTTACAGAGCCCCTACGAGCAGTACTTC. Its protein is CASSLQSPYEQYF.

In regard to this clone: One end of the junction does not line up with germline, which may come from a read error. This chain connects TRBV7-7 to TRBJ2-1; D uncertain. The CDR3 has 14 amino acids. In germline, CDR1 is SSHAT, CDR2 FNYEAQ (reference sequence). The CDR3 DNA sequence: TGTGCTAGCAGCTTAGACGGGTCAATCGATGAGCAGTTCTTC. Translated: CASSLDGSIDEQFF.